The clone carrying this T cell receptor beta chain was detected once. Antigen specificity is unknown. The data stem from a study of blood T cells in healthy people across ages. Trimming cost V 1 base and J 4 bases, with 14 bases left between them. This CDR3 region has 15 residues. Germline assignment: CDR1 SGHRS and CDR2 YFSETQ. Primers used in a second PCR of roughly 7 to 11 cycles were a sample-barcoded 5' primer and a J-beta primer mix. TCRdb passed the 5' RACE reads through MiXCR, listing each CDR3 protein once. The sample lists about 1,400,000 distinct CDR3 sequences, 40% to 50% seen once, with 7% to 9.5% in the top ten. Findings and caveats of the study: Estimated diversity, derived from one million T cells, was regarded as an underestimate. Older age coincided with a roughly linear decline in TCR beta diversity per million T cells. Donor CMV status, an unknown factor, possibly confounded changes in expanded clonotypes. Any conclusive comparison of naive versus antigen-experienced cells was prevented by using unsorted PBMCs.

The sequencing sample was made of blood. The sequence was obtained from a woman younger than 35 in good health. The chain employs TRBV5-1 and TRBJ1-1, with a weak D call TRBD1 (6 bases). CDR3 region: CASSLMGASGTEAFF. DNA for the CDR3: TGCGCCAGCAGCTTGATGGGGGCATCAGGCACTGAAGCTTTCTTT.